One sample yielded the 10 T cell receptor beta chains listed below, sequenced in a study of T cells after posttransplantation cyclophosphamide. Treatment was busulfan-fludarabine conditioning, a marrow graft, and cyclophosphamide on days +3 and +4. Some clones are missing from TCRdb's copy, which holds only in-frame ones; the method was immunoSEQ multiplex PCR. Here the sample spans some 37,000 clones, about three quarters being singletons. Source: CD4+ T cells sorted from blood, taken roughly 250 weeks after a stem cell transplant with posttransplant cyclophosphamide. These receptors all stem from a female patient in her 40s who received an allogeneic stem cell transplant from a related donor, was CMV-positive, and had no GVHD. The graft donor may be the source of some T cells.

V is TRBV29-1 and J is TRBJ2-5; 7 bases map to TRBD1. J gave up 0 bases and V 3 bases, and 7 bases lay outside the gene matches. This CDR3 spans 15 amino acids. Germline V CDR1 and CDR2: SQVTM, ANQGSEA. CDR3 sequence reads: CSVDVVRGYQETQYF. The CDR3 coding sequence is TGCAGCGTTGATGTCGTCAGGGGGTACCAAGAGACCCAGTACTTC.

This sequence joins TRBV6-4 and TRBJ1-4, with 8 nucleotides matching TRBD1. CDR1 and CDR2 from the germline V gene are MRHNA and SNTAGT. Trimming took 4 bases from V and 5 from J; bases not matched to a gene: 6. The CDR3 totals 15 residues. CDR3: CASSVGTGPNEKLFF. The CDR3, as DNA: TGTGCCAGCAGTGTTGGGACAGGACCGAATGAAAAACTGTTTTTT.

V and J are TRBV9 and TRBJ1-6; 7 bases match TRBD1. Germline CDR1 and CDR2: SGDLS and YYNGEE. The CDR3 is 14 residues long. The V segment lost 5 bases and the J segment 8 bases; nucleotides outside the gene matches: 7. The CDR3 DNA follows: TGTGCCAGCAGAACAGGGGAATCGGATTCACCCCTCCACTTT. It specifies CASRTGESDSPLHF. Looking up the rest from reference TRBV9 and TRBJ1-6 gives the full variable domain: DSGVTQTPKHLITATGQRVTLRCSPRSGDLSVYWYQQSLDQGLQFLIQYYNGEERAKGNILERFSAQQFPDLHSELNLSSLELGDSALYFCASRTGESDSPLHFGNGTRLTVT.

The gene calls are TRBV19 and TRBJ1-5, with 9 bases aligning to TRBD1. There are 15 residues in the CDR3. Trimming took 5 bases from V and 5 from J; bases not matched to a gene: 7. Germline values: CDR1 LNHDA, CDR2 SQIVND (reference sequence). The DNA for the CDR3 is TGTGCCAGTAGTCCCGGGACAGGGCTCCATCAGCCCCAGCATTTT. Protein sequence: CASSPGTGLHQPQHF.

This clone appeared many times. The rearrangement links TRBV2 to TRBJ2-7; maybe TRBD2 (7 bases). V was cut by 4 bases and J by 7 bases, with 14 bases left in between. CDR1 and CDR2 from the germline V gene are SNHLY and FYNNEI. This CDR3 contains 13 residues. CDR3 nucleotides: TGTGCCAGCAGTGTTCGGGGGGCGGGGGAGCAGTACTTC. This gives the protein CASSVRGAGEQYF. The whole variable domain, remainder taken from reference TRBV2 and TRBJ2-7, is EPEVTQTPSHQVTQMGQEVILRCVPISNHLYFYWYRQILGQKVEFLVSFYNNEISEKSEIFDDQFSVERPDGSNFTLKIRSTKLEDSAMYFCASSVRGAGEQYFGPGTRLTVT.

The V gene is TRBV9, the J gene TRBJ2-2; D may be TRBD1 (5 bases). Between the trimmed V and J ends, which lost 1 base and 3 bases, there was a span of 16 bases. The length of the CDR3 is 17 residues. Germline V gene data show CDR1 as SGDLS and CDR2 as YYNGEE. The CDR3, as DNA: TGTGCCAGCAGCGTATTAGGGGCGACTCGGGACACCGGGGAGCTGTTTTTT. The encoded protein is CASSVLGATRDTGELFF. Together with reference TRBV9 and TRBJ2-2, the CDR3 gives the full variable domain: DSGVTQTPKHLITATGQRVTLRCSPRSGDLSVYWYQQSLDQGLQFLIQYYNGEERAKGNILERFSAQQFPDLHSELNLSSLELGDSALYFCASSVLGATRDTGELFFGEGSRLTVL.

The J gene is TRBJ1-1, the V gene TRBV10-3; 9 bases are a match to TRBD1. CDR3 length: 15 residues. The junction had 5 bases not matched to a gene; V was cut back by 4 bases and J by 2 bases. Germline CDR1 and CDR2: ENHRY and SYGVKD. The CDR3 sequence: CAISGDRALNTEAFF. CDR3 bases: TGTGCCATCAGTGGGGACAGGGCTTTAAACACTGAAGCTTTCTTT.

This clone was detected only a few times. The chain carries TRBV4-3 and TRBJ2-7, with TRBD2 matching 12 bases. Germline lookup yields CDR1 LGHNA and CDR2 YSLEER. CDR3 length: 15 amino acids. V was pared by 4 bases and J by 3 bases, with 4 bases of the junction left unmatched. The CDR3 region has the DNA TGCGCCAGCAGCCGCCGACTAGCGGGGGACTACGAGCAGTACTTC. Its translation is CASSRRLAGDYEQYF.

This sequence joins TRBV28 and TRBJ2-4; TRBD1 matches 9 bases. The junction had 5 bases not matched to a gene; V was cut back by 7 bases and J by 4 bases. Germline loops: CDR1 MDHEN, CDR2 SYDVKM. The CDR3 runs to 14 residues. The CDR3 coding sequence is TGTGCCAGCACTAACAGGGGGCTAAAAAACATTCAGTACTTC. Encoded protein: CASTNRGLKNIQYF.

V usage is TRBV18 and J usage is TRBJ2-7, with 7 bases matching TRBD1. CDR3 size: 15 residues. In germline, CDR1 is KGHSH, CDR2 LQKENI. The ends lost 4 bases at V and 3 bases at J; junction bases unmatched: 9. CDR3 nucleotide sequence: TGTGCCAGCTCACTCCGGGACAGCGACCTCTACGAGCAGTACTTC. Translation: CASSLRDSDLYEQYF.